This is a list of T cell receptor beta chains from one sample in a study of T-cell memory formation after mild COVID-19. TCRdb processed the 5' RACE reads anew with MiXCR; each CDR3 protein has one entry. The table has approximately 580,000 distinct CDR3 sequences, 20% seen once; the top ten hold around 13%. Material: PBMCs or a T cell subset sorted from them (not recorded which). The receptors here all came from an adult woman who had mild COVID-19 (a few samples of this study predate the infection). Cell type and time point are not known. CDR3s include the opening cysteine and the closing phenylalanine or tryptophan. Each record gives: V gene, J gene, D gene, clone size, CDR3 protein, CDR3 DNA. The D gene is left open where the match is weak. Only part of the rows carry a size: once, few, many, or a class if the clone is expanded.

TRBV20-1	TRBJ1-1	TRBD1	-	CSYPGQTINTEAFF	TGCAGCTATCCGGGACAGACGATAAACACTGAAGCTTTCTTT
TRBV20-1	TRBJ2-1	TRBD2	many	CSARELAGRPGKNEQFF	TGCAGTGCTAGAGAGCTAGCGGGACGCCCGGGAAAGAATGAGCAGTTCTTC
TRBV20-1	TRBJ1-4	-	few	CSARRRGANEKLFF	TGCAGTGCTAGACGGAGGGGAGCTAATGAAAAACTGTTTTTT
TRBV7-9	TRBJ2-1	TRBD2	few	CASSFAGLAANEQFF	TGTGCCAGCAGCTTTGCGGGACTAGCTGCGAATGAGCAGTTCTTC
TRBV11-3	TRBJ2-1	TRBD2	-	CASSPQGLAAGNEQFF	TGTGCCAGCAGCCCTCAGGGACTAGCGGCTGGCAATGAGCAGTTCTTC
TRBV3-1	TRBJ1-2	-	-	CASSHGGKDGYTF	TGTGCCAGCAGCCATGGAGGGAAGGATGGCTACACCTTC
TRBV3-1	TRBJ1-5	-	-	CASSLRAGRQPQHF	TGTGCCAGCAGCTTACGGGCCGGGCGTCAGCCCCAGCATTTT
TRBV7-9	TRBJ2-2	-	-	CASSLVTGLPANTGELFF	TGTGCCAGCAGCTTAGTGACAGGTCTCCCCGCGAACACCGGGGAGCTGTTTTTT
TRBV21-1	TRBJ2-1	-	-	CASSKPGTFRGRFF	TGTGCCAGCAGCAAACCTGGGACGTTCAGGGGTCGGTTCTTC
TRBV12-3/TRBV12-4	TRBJ2-3	-	many	CASSFPLGSTDTQYF	TGTGCCAGCAGTTTCCCACTAGGTAGCACAGATACGCAGTATTTT
TRBV7-9	TRBJ2-1	TRBD2	few	CASSATSGGTSYNEQFF	TGTGCCAGCAGCGCTACTAGCGGGGGTACTTCCTACAATGAGCAGTTCTTC
TRBV12-3/TRBV12-4	TRBJ1-2	-	-	CASRPGDLPGYGYTF	TGTGCCAGCAGGCCTGGGGACCTCCCGGGCTATGGCTACACCTTC
TRBV7-2	TRBJ2-2	-	-	CASRRDGRNTGELFF	TGTGCCAGCAGGAGGGACGGTAGGAACACCGGGGAGCTGTTTTTT
TRBV6-5	TRBJ1-1	TRBD1	few	CASSSPDRAGAFF	TGTGCCAGCAGTTCCCCGGACAGGGCAGGGGCTTTCTTT
TRBV5-1	TRBJ2-5	TRBD2	few	CASSLGATGGAQYF	TGCGCCAGCAGCTTGGGGGCGACGGGAGGGGCCCAGTACTTC
TRBV9	TRBJ2-3	-	few	CASSVGDTGTDTQYF	TGTGCCAGCAGCGTAGGCGACACTGGCACAGATACGCAGTATTTT
TRBV5-1	TRBJ2-2	-	many	CASSLGESTGELFF	TGCGCCAGCAGCTTGGGAGAGTCCACCGGGGAGCTGTTTTTT
TRBV7-2	TRBJ1-5	-	-	CASSLGVGADLQHF	TGTGCCAGCAGCTTAGGGGTAGGGGCGGATCTCCAGCATTTT
TRBV20-1	TRBJ2-7	-	-	CSARRGPTITYEQYF	TGCAGTGCTCGGCGGGGACCTACGATAACCTACGAGCAGTACTTC
TRBV9	TRBJ1-1	TRBD1	-	CASSEGDSMNTEAFF	TGTGCCAGCAGCGAGGGGGACAGCATGAACACTGAAGCTTTCTTT
TRBV7-2	TRBJ2-3	TRBD2	-	CASSLTSGRTSTDTQYF	TGTGCCAGCAGCCTTACTAGCGGGAGAACTAGCACAGATACGCAGTATTTT
TRBV12-3/TRBV12-4	TRBJ1-2	-	-	CASSLAGLEGYTF	TGTGCCAGCAGTTTAGCAGGGCTGGAGGGCTACACCTTC
TRBV10-2	TRBJ1-1	-	few	CASRTTAEAFF	TGCGCCAGCAGAACAACGGCTGAAGCTTTCTTT
TRBV9	TRBJ2-2	TRBD1	once	CASSVDRGRTGELFF	TGTGCCAGCAGCGTAGACAGGGGGCGAACCGGGGAGCTGTTTTTT
TRBV28	TRBJ2-2	-	-	CASSARGLREDTGELFF	TGTGCCAGCAGTGCTCGCGGGCTAAGGGAGGACACCGGGGAGCTGTTTTTT
TRBV6-6	TRBJ1-1	-	few	CASSYGRLPNTEAFF	TGTGCCAGCAGTTACGGGCGACTGCCTAACACTGAAGCTTTCTTT
TRBV14	TRBJ2-1	-	few	CASSPIDRGAYNEQFF	TGTGCCAGCAGCCCGATTGACAGAGGGGCCTACAATGAGCAGTTCTTC
TRBV7-2	TRBJ1-1	-	-	CASSLPRGREAFF	TGTGCCAGCAGCTTACCCCGGGGCAGGGAAGCTTTCTTT
TRBV20-1	TRBJ2-7	TRBD1	-	CSAVLRQGSYEQYF	TGCAGTGCTGTCCTAAGACAGGGATCCTACGAGCAGTACTTC
TRBV5-5	TRBJ2-1	TRBD1	-	CASSFDSGGFYNEQFF	TGTGCCAGCAGCTTCGATTCAGGGGGTTTCTACAATGAGCAGTTCTTC
TRBV7-9	TRBJ2-1	-	few	CASSTGNNEQFF	TGTGCCAGCAGTACAGGGAACAATGAGCAGTTCTTC